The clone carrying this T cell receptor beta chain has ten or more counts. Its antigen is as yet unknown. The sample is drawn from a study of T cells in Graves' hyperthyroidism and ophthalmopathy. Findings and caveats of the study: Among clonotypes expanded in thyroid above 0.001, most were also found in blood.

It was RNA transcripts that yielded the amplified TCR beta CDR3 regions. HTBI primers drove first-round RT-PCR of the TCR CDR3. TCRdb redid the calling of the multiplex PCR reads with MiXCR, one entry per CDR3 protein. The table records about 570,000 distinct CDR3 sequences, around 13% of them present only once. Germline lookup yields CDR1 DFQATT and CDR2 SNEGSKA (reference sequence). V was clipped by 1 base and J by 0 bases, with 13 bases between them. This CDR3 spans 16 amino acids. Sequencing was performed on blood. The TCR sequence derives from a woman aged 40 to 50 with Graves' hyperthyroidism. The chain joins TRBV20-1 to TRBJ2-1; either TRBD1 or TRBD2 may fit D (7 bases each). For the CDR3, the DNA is TGCAGTGCTAGAGTTCAGGGGGGGAGCTCCTACAATGAGCAGTTCTTC. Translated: CSARVQGGSSYNEQFF.